Here is one T cell receptor beta chain with its context. These data originate in a study of blood T cell repertoires in COVID-19. The table came from immunoSEQ multiplex PCR; TCRdb's copy has only in-frame clones and leaves some out. This sample has about 75,000 clones; around 79% occur once, and the top ten carry around 5.8%. The specimen sequenced was peripheral blood. This TCR derives from an elderly woman with active or convalescent COVID-19.

In nucleotides, the CDR3 is TGCGCCAGCAGCCAAGCCTGGACTAGCGGGAGGGTCTGGTTCCCAGATACGCAGTATTTT. This gives the protein CASSQAWTSGRVWFPDTQYF. The rearrangement uses TRBV4-3 and TRBJ2-3, with 15 bases that match TRBD2. V trimming: 1 base; J trimming: 4 bases; junction bases outside the gene matches: 12. This CDR3 spans 20 amino acids. From germline, CDR1 is LGHNA and CDR2 YSLEER.